The 29 T cell receptor beta chains given below trace back to one sample, sequenced in a study of breast tumors, draining lymph nodes, adjacent tissues (dated by TCRdb to 2016 to 2018). The library relied on multiplex PCR. Sequencing was performed on an Illumina HiSeq 2000. TCRdb applied fastp at Q25 and MiXCR to the public reads, then kept only in-frame beta chains. Identical CDR3 protein sequences are pooled into one entry, listed with their most common genes and DNA. The sample table contains 85,000 to 130,000 distinct CDR3 sequences; only one count was recorded for 20% to 25% of them. 1% to 1.5% of the sample belongs to the ten largest clones. Lymph node samples came from the axillary draining lymph nodes of breast cancer patients. Sequenced: axillary lymph node tissue. These receptors were collected from a female donor with breast cancer. Some clones in this sample may be carry-over from other donors' samples.

This clonotype was seen at least ten times. The chain joins TRBV24-1 to TRBJ1-5; D might be TRBD1 (5 bases). V lost 6 bases, J lost 2 bases, and 13 bases lay in between. The CDR3 has 15 amino acids. Germline lookup yields CDR1 KGHDR and CDR2 SFDVKD. The DNA of the CDR3 is TGTGCCACCAGTAGTGCAGGGTTTGGCAATCAGCCCCAGCATTTT. Its protein is CATSSAGFGNQPQHF.

This chain joins TRBV12-1 and TRBJ2-7; the table's TRBD1 call for D was not verified on the DNA. TRBV12-1 is assigned pseudogene status. The CDR3 contains 14 residues. The CDR3 spells CASTVSLATYEQYF. The CDR3 nucleotides read TGTGCCAGCACTGTCTCTCTAGCTACCTACGAGCAGTACTTC.

About this clonotype: A much larger clone differs by one base, so this may be a read error. The chain uses TRBV20-1 and TRBJ2-2; TRBD2 agrees at 9 bases. Germline V gives CDR1 DFQATT, CDR2 SNEGSKA (reference sequence). The CDR3 has 14 amino acids. The CDR3 DNA sequence: TGCAGTGGCGGGAGGGCCCCGGACACCGGGGGGCTGTTTTTT. Amino acid sequence: CSGGRAPDTGGLFF.

This clonotype was recorded at least ten times. J is TRBJ1-5 and V is TRBV2; TRBD1 aligns across 7 bases. Germline values: CDR1 SNHLY, CDR2 FYNNEI. J was trimmed by 3 bases and V by 9 bases; bases with no gene match: 11. CDR3 length equals 15 residues. The DNA for the CDR3 is TGTGCCAGTGCGCGACAGGGTCAATTCAATCAGCCCCAGCATTTT. Translation gives CASARQGQFNQPQHF.

Ten or more counts support this clonotype. V usage is TRBV10-3 and J usage is TRBJ2-7, with 11 bases that match TRBD1. This CDR3 is built from 15 residues. CDR1 and CDR2 from the germline V gene are ENHRY and SYGVKD. V trimming: 5 bases; J trimming: 3 bases; junction bases outside the gene matches: 6. The CDR3 loop reads CAISPGQGADYEQYF. The CDR3 DNA follows: TGTGCCATCAGTCCCGGACAGGGGGCGGACTACGAGCAGTACTTC.

Turning to this clonotype: Here the CDR3 omits its conserved ending phenylalanine or tryptophan, so a read error is the likely source. The chain links TRBV7-9 to TRBJ2-2; D ambiguous. The CDR3 runs to 14 residues. Germline V gene data show CDR1 as SEHNR and CDR2 as FQNEAQ (reference sequence). The CDR3 sequence: CASSQTLNTGELFC. The CDR3 DNA follows: TGCGCCAGCAGCCAAACTCTTAACACCGGGGAGCTGTTTTGT.

There are many counts of this clonotype. The chain recombines TRBV6-1 with TRBJ2-7, with 9 bases aligning to TRBD2. The J segment lost 3 bases and the V segment lost 2 bases, leaving 5 bases of the junction unmatched. Germline V gene data show CDR1 as MNHNS and CDR2 as SASEGT. The CDR3 runs to 15 residues. CDR3 nucleotides: TGTGCCAGCAGTGAAATGGTGACTAGCGGCTACGAGCAGTACTTC. It yields the protein CASSEMVTSGYEQYF.

In this sample, this clonotype turned up many times. This chain joins TRBV5-6 and TRBJ1-2; D is ambiguous. The CDR3 spans 12 residues. Looked up from germline, CDR1 is SGHDT and CDR2 is YYEEEE. The germline V and J ends were trimmed by 6 bases and 7 bases, with 13 bases remaining between them. The CDR3 loop reads CASKRREIGYTF. DNA for the CDR3: TGTGCCAGCAAGAGAAGGGAAATTGGCTACACCTTC.

Ten or more counts support this clonotype. This chain uses TRBV5-1 with TRBJ2-1; D is perhaps TRBD2 (6 bases). Germline values: CDR1 SGHRS, CDR2 YFSETQ. Deletions cut 1 base from V and 7 bases from J, with 18 bases between. The CDR3 has 16 residues. The DNA for the CDR3 is TGCGCCAGCAGCTTGTCGGAGGGCCGGGCACATAATGAGCAGTTCTTC. Its protein is CASSLSEGRAHNEQFF.

In this sample, this clonotype turned up a few times. One base away lies a much larger clone, so this may be a sequencing read error. The V and J genes are TRBV9 and TRBJ2-5; D assignment may be TRBD1 or TRBD2 (6 bases each). The CDR3 consists of 15 residues. V was shortened by 4 bases and J by 1 base, with 14 bases between the two germline ends. Looked up from germline, CDR1 is SGDLS and CDR2 is YYNGEE. This CDR3 is CASSPRGGGQETQYF. CDR3 DNA: TGTGCCAGCAGCCCAAGAGGAGGGGGCCAAGAGACCCAGTACTTC.

There are many counts of this clonotype. The rearrangement uses TRBV13 and TRBJ2-3; D tentatively fits TRBD1 or TRBD2 (5 bases each). The CDR3 runs 15 residues. With 5 bases removed from V and 0 bases from J, the gap between germline ends came to 12 bases. Per germline, CDR1 PRHDT and CDR2 FYEKMQ (reference sequence). The chain's CDR3 is CASSGRDESTDTQYF. The CDR3 DNA reads TGTGCCAGCAGCGGCAGGGACGAAAGCACAGATACGCAGTATTTT.

This clonotype has at least ten counts. This sequence joins TRBV20-1 and TRBJ2-1; 7 bases line up with TRBD2. V was pared by 5 bases and J by 3 bases, with 10 bases of the junction left unmatched. In germline, CDR1 is DFQATT, CDR2 SNEGSKA (reference sequence). CDR3 size: 15 residues. The CDR3 loop is CSAENLGLHYNEQFF. The CDR3 bases are TGCAGTGCTGAAAACCTGGGACTACACTACAATGAGCAGTTCTTC.

In this sample, this clonotype turned up many times. V is TRBV7-2 and J is TRBJ2-1; 8 bases map to TRBD2. Germline CDR1 reads SGHTA; CDR2 reads FQGNSA. Trimming removed 6 bases from V and 4 bases from J; junction bases left unmatched: 8. The length of the CDR3 is 15 residues. The CDR3 protein is CASRLPGGYYNEQFF. CDR3 nucleotides: TGTGCCAGCAGGCTGCCGGGGGGGTATTACAATGAGCAGTTCTTC.

A remark on this clonotype: This may stem from a read error, because a much larger clone lies one nucleotide away. CDR3 residues: CARALLNYGYTF. The DNA of the CDR3 is TGTGCCCGGGCTTTATTGAACTATGGCTACACCTTC. This chain links TRBV30 with TRBJ1-2; no clear D gene. This CDR3 has 12 residues. Deletions cut 8 bases from V and 2 bases from J, with 12 bases between. Germline-derived CDR1 and CDR2 are GTSNPN and SVGIG (reference sequence).

This clonotype was counted between two and nine times. V and J are TRBV10-3 and TRBJ1-1; TRBD1 might be the D (6 bases). The CDR3 runs 15 residues. The germline CDR1 and CDR2 sequences are ENHRY and SYGVKD. V gave up 4 bases and J gave up 4 bases, with 16 bases separating them. The CDR3 nucleotides are TGTGCCATCAGTGGGGCGCGGGGGGCCGGCACTGAAGCTTTCTTT. The encoded protein is CAISGARGAGTEAFF.

This clonotype occurred many times. The rearrangement uses TRBV20-1 and TRBJ2-2, with TRBD1 identical over 8 bases. V lost 2 bases to trimming and J lost 7 bases; unmatched junction nucleotides: 3. The V gene's germline CDR1 is DFQATT and CDR2 SNEGSKA (reference sequence). CDR3 size: 13 residues. CDR3 coding DNA: TGCAGTGCTAGAACAGGGGGAGGCGGGGAGCTGTTTTTT. Its translation: CSARTGGGGELFF.

The chain couples TRBV5-1 to TRBJ1-1, with 7 bases lining up with TRBD1. Germline V gene data show CDR1 as SGHRS and CDR2 as YFSETQ. Trimming at V came to 4 bases and at J to 0 bases, leaving 9 bases not matched to a gene. This CDR3 has 16 residues. The CDR3 reads CASSPRRQGLNTEAFF. CDR3 sequence (DNA): TGCGCCAGCAGCCCCCGTAGACAGGGCTTGAACACTGAAGCTTTCTTT.

The genes are TRBV18 and TRBJ2-7; tentatively, D is TRBD1 (6 bases). Germline assignment: CDR1 KGHSH and CDR2 LQKENI. CDR3 length: 15 amino acids. Deletions cut 6 bases from V and 2 bases from J, with 17 bases between. Here the CDR3 reads CASSGTVQGAYEQYF. The DNA of the CDR3 is TGTGCCAGCTCCGGCACGGTACAGGGAGCCTACGAGCAGTACTTC.

Remarks on this clonotype: Sequence at one end of the junction differs from germline and may be a read error. The rearrangement joins TRBV7-7 to TRBJ2-5, with TRBD2 as a possible D gene (7 bases). Germline loops: CDR1 SSHAT, CDR2 FNYEAQ (reference sequence). The CDR3 is 15 residues long. CDR3 DNA sequence: TGTGCTAGCAGCTTACCAGGGGCGGGAGTGGAGACCCAGTACTTC. It translates to CASSLPGAGVETQYF. The whole variable domain, remainder taken from reference TRBV7-7 and TRBJ2-5, is GAGVSQSPRYKVTKRGQDVTLRCDPISSHATLYWYQQALGQGPEFLTYFNYEAQPDKSGLPSDRFSAERPEGSISTLTIQRTEQRDSAMYRCASSLPGAGVETQYFGPGTRLLVL.

About this clonotype itself: A read error is possible here, since a much larger clone lies one base away. This chain links TRBV19 with TRBJ2-1; TRBD2 might be the D (5 bases). CDR3 length equals 15 residues. CDR1 and CDR2 from the germline V gene are LNHDA and SQIVND (reference sequence). The germline V and J ends were trimmed by 7 bases and 8 bases, with 21 bases remaining between them. The CDR3 DNA reads TGTGCCAGTACCTCCGTTGAGGGCCTTTTCGATGAGCAGTTCTTC. Its protein is CASTSVEGLFDEQFF.

The table lists this clonotype with many counts. The chain is built from TRBV2 and TRBJ1-5, with 7 bases that match TRBD1. V lost 6 bases, J lost 1 base, and 6 bases stayed unmatched. The CDR3 spans 15 residues. Germline CDR1 and CDR2: SNHLY and FYNNEI. In nucleotides, the CDR3 is TGTGCCAGCAGCGGACAGGCGAAAAGCAATCAGCCCCAGCATTTT. Encoded protein: CASSGQAKSNQPQHF. The full variable domain, completed using reference TRBV2 and TRBJ1-5, is EPEVTQTPSHQVTQMGQEVILRCVPISNHLYFYWYRQILGQKVEFLVSFYNNEISEKSEIFDDQFSVERPDGSNFTLKIRSTKLEDSAMYFCASSGQAKSNQPQHFGDGTRLSIL.

This chain links TRBV7-9 with TRBJ2-1; 7 nucleotides agree with TRBD1. V shed 5 bases, J shed 5 bases, and the junction held 6 bases outside the gene matches. The CDR3 has 14 residues. Per the germline V gene, CDR1 is SEHNR and CDR2 is FQNEAQ (reference sequence). The CDR3 DNA sequence: TGTGCCAGCAGCCTGAGGGACAGCCACAATGAGCAGTTCTTC. The encoded protein is CASSLRDSHNEQFF.

This clonotype showed up many times. The rearrangement links TRBV20-1 to TRBJ1-2; D is possibly TRBD1 (5 bases). The CDR3 consists of 14 residues. CDR1 DFQATT and CDR2 SNEGSKA come from the germline V gene (reference sequence). V gave up 7 bases and J gave up 5 bases, with 20 bases separating them. CDR3 protein: CSVSEGPGSYGYTF. Here the CDR3 DNA reads TGCAGTGTCTCGGAGGGACCAGGGAGTTATGGCTACACCTTC.

This clonotype was seen ten or more times. The V gene is TRBV2, the J gene TRBJ1-2; 7 nucleotides line up with TRBD1. CDR1 and CDR2 from the germline V gene are SNHLY and FYNNEI. The junction had 7 bases not matched to a gene; V was cut back by 5 bases and J by 7 bases. The CDR3 has 13 amino acids. The CDR3 loop reads CASSKDRTSGYTF. CDR3 sequence (DNA): TGTGCCAGCAGTAAGGACAGGACTTCTGGCTACACCTTC.

At least ten counts were recorded for this clonotype. The chain joins TRBV9 to TRBJ2-1, with TRBD2 matching 13 bases. Unmatched junction bases numbered 5, after V lost 1 base and J lost 7 bases. CDR1 is SGDLS, CDR2 YYNGEE, per germline. This CDR3 is 16 amino acids long. In DNA, the CDR3 is TGTGCCAGCAGCGTATTGGGACTAGCGGGATTAAATGAGCAGTTCTTC. It codes for CASSVLGLAGLNEQFF.

This clonotype was recorded at least ten times. The rearrangement joins TRBV2 to TRBJ1-6; D may be TRBD1 (5 bases). Germline-derived CDR1 and CDR2 are SNHLY and FYNNEI. This CDR3 comprises 12 residues. Trimming removed 6 bases at V and 7 bases at J, with 7 bases between. This chain's CDR3 is CASRRQNSPLHF. The CDR3 DNA is TGTGCCAGCAGGCGACAGAATTCACCCCTCCACTTT.

In its sample, this clonotype was seen many times. The chain employs TRBV10-3 and TRBJ2-7; D unclear. V was clipped by 2 bases and J by 7 bases, with 9 bases between them. The CDR3 is 12 amino acids. Germline assignment: CDR1 ENHRY and CDR2 SYGVKD. The CDR3, as DNA: TGTGCCATCAGTGAGACGGTTTTAGAGCAGTACTTC. As protein: CAISETVLEQYF.

The V and J genes are TRBV10-3 and TRBJ2-1; 13 positions match TRBD2. J lost 10 bases, V lost 3 bases, and 6 bases had no gene match. The CDR3 runs to 15 residues. Per the germline V gene, CDR1 is ENHRY and CDR2 is SYGVKD. The CDR3: CAISESGLAGLEQFF. The CDR3 DNA is TGTGCCATCAGTGAATCGGGACTAGCGGGATTGGAGCAGTTCTTC.

This clonotype appeared many times. The CDR3 is CAWSYYHTQETQYF. The CDR3 region has the DNA TGTGCCTGGAGTTATTACCATACCCAAGAGACCCAGTACTTC. The rearrangement joins TRBV30 to TRBJ2-5; D gene unclear. The V end was cut by 2 bases, the J end by 1 base, with 11 bases between. The germline CDR1 and CDR2 sequences are GTSNPN and SVGIG (reference sequence). CDR3 length equals 14 residues.